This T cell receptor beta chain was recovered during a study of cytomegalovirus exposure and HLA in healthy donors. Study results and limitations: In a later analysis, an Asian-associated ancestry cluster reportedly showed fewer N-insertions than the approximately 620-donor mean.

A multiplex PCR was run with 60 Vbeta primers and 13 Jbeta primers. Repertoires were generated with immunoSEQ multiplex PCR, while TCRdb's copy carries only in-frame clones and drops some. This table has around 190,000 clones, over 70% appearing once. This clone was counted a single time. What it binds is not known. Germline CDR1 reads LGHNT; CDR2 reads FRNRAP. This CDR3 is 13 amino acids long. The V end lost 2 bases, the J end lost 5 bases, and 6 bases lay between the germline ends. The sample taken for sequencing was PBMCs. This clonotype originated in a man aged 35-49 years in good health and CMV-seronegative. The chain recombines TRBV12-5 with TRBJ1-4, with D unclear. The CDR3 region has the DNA TGTGCTAGTGGTTTGTCCCTGAATGAAAAACTGTTTTTT. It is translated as CASGLSLNEKLFF.